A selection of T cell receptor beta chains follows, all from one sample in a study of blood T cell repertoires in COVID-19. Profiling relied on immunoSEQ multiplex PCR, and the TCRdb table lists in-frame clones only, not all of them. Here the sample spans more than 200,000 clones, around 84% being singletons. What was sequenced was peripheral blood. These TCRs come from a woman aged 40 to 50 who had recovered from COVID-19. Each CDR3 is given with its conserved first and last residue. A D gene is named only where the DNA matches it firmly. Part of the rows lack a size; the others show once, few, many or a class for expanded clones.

TGTGCCAGCAGCGATCGGGACACAAATCAGCCCCAGCATTTT,CASSDRDTNQPQHF,-,14,-,TRBJ1-5,TRBV2
TGTGCCAGTAGTTCGGGGGTTCAGCAGCCCCAGCATTTT,CASSSGVQQPQHF,-,13,-,TRBJ1-5,TRBV19
TGTGCCAGCAGTTCTGGGTTCGGGGGGACTGAAGCTTTCTTT,CASSSGFGGTEAFF,-,14,-,TRBJ1-1,TRBV28
TGTGCCAGCACCCGGGAGGAGGGCACCGGGGAGCTGTTTTTT,CASTREEGTGELFF,-,14,TRBD2,TRBJ2-2,TRBV5-6
TGCGCCAGCAGCCAAGAGGAGCAATTAACAGATACGCAGTATTTT,CASSQEEQLTDTQYF,-,15,-,TRBJ2-3,TRBV4-1
TGTGCCAGAAGCTTAGTACTAGCGGGGGGCGGGACCGGGGAGCTGTTTTTT,CARSLVLAGGGTGELFF,-,17,-,TRBJ2-2,TRBV7-5
TGTGCCAGCACGAACCAACAGGGGCACGAGCAGTACTTC,CASTNQQGHEQYF,-,13,TRBD1,TRBJ2-7,TRBV28
TGTGCCAGCAGTGGACAGGGCCCAACTAATGAAAAACTGTTTTTT,CASSGQGPTNEKLFF,-,15,TRBD1,TRBJ1-4,TRBV2
TGTGCCAGCAGCGCGACTAGCGGGAATTACAATGAGCAGTTCTTC,CASSATSGNYNEQFF,-,15,TRBD2,TRBJ2-1,TRBV5-4
TGTGCCAGCTTAAGGTCGGGGACAGGGGTGGATACGCAGTATTTT,CASLRSGTGVDTQYF,once,15,TRBD1,TRBJ2-3,TRBV7-2
TGTGCCAGCAGCGTGCTAGGAACCTTGAACACTGAAGCTTTCTTT,CASSVLGTLNTEAFF,-,15,-,TRBJ1-1,TRBV3-1/TRBV3-2
TGTGCCAGCAGCTTAAATCCGGTGTTGAACTATGGCTACACCTTC,CASSLNPVLNYGYTF,once,15,-,TRBJ1-2,TRBV7-9
TGTGCCAGCAGCTACAGACAGGGGAAAGAGACCCAGTACTTC,CASSYRQGKETQYF,-,14,TRBD1,TRBJ2-5,TRBV7-2
TGTGCCAGCAGTTACCTGGGACAAGGTTTGGAAGCTTTCTTT,CASSYLGQGLEAFF,few,14,-,TRBJ1-1,TRBV6-2/TRBV6-3
TGCGCCAGCAGCCTTTTGCGACAGAGCACCGGGGAGCTGTTTTTT,CASSLLRQSTGELFF,-,15,-,TRBJ2-2,TRBV5-1
TGCAGTGCTAGTGGGACAGATCCCTATGGCTACACCTTC,CSASGTDPYGYTF,-,13,TRBD1,TRBJ1-2,TRBV20-1
TGTGCCAGCAGTTACTCGACCGGGACAGGGAATTCACCCCTCCACTTT,CASSYSTGTGNSPLHF,-,16,TRBD1,TRBJ1-6,TRBV6-5
TGTGCCAGCAGCCGCCCGGGTAACACTGAAGCTTTCTTT,CASSRPGNTEAFF,few,13,-,TRBJ1-1,TRBV12-3/TRBV12-4
TGTGCCAGCAGTGTGGGGAGTCACAATGAGCAGTTCTTC,CASSVGSHNEQFF,-,13,-,TRBJ2-1,TRBV12-3/TRBV12-4
TGTGCCAGCAGCCCCTCGTTGGGAGCTGGACTGCTCAGCTTC,CASSPSLGAGLLSF,-,14,-,TRBJ1-2,TRBV7-2
TGTGCCAGTAGTCAGGGATACACTAATGAAAAACTGTTTTTT,CASSQGYTNEKLFF,-,14,-,TRBJ1-4,TRBV19
TGTGCCAGCAGCTTACCGGGCGGGGACACTGAAGCTTTCTTT,CASSLPGGDTEAFF,few,14,-,TRBJ1-1,TRBV7-2
TGTGCCATCAGTTTCGACGGAAGGAGTCAAGAGACCCAGTACTTC,CAISFDGRSQETQYF,-,15,-,TRBJ2-5,TRBV10-3
TGTGCCAGCAGTGAAGGATTTGCGGACGGGGGATTCAATAGCAATCAGCCCCAGCATTTT,CASSEGFADGGFNSNQPQHF,-,20,-,TRBJ1-5,TRBV2
TGTGCCAGCAGCCCCCGTCCCGGGACAGGGTCTGGGGCCAACGTCCTGACTTTC,CASSPRPGTGSGANVLTF,-,18,TRBD1,TRBJ2-6,TRBV3-1/TRBV3-2
TGTGCCAGCAACTCAGGGGCGAGCTCCTACAATGAGCAGTTCTTC,CASNSGASSYNEQFF,once,15,-,TRBJ2-1,TRBV6-5
TGTGCCAGCAGCACCTCGACAGGGGTAGGTCAGCCCCAGCATTTT,CASSTSTGVGQPQHF,-,15,TRBD1,TRBJ1-5,TRBV7-2
TGCGCCAGCAGCCAAGACAGCGGGGGGGCTACCGGGGAGCTGTTTTTT,CASSQDSGGATGELFF,-,16,TRBD2,TRBJ2-2,TRBV4-3
TGTGCCAGCGGCAAAGCGGCAGATACGCAGTATTTT,CASGKAADTQYF,-,12,-,TRBJ2-3,TRBV7-2
TGTGCCAGCAGCCCGGGGGGCGCCAGAAAGGGAATTCAGTACTTC,CASSPGGARKGIQYF,-,15,-,TRBJ2-4,TRBV7-9
TGTGCCAGCAGCTTGGATATAGGTACTACCTACGAGCAGTACTTC,CASSLDIGTTYEQYF,-,15,-,TRBJ2-7,TRBV5-4
-,CASSTSDRGLGGYTF,-,15,-,TRBJ1-2,TRBV28
TGTGCCAGCAGCTTATGGGGGACACTGACCGGGGAGCTGTTTTTT,CASSLWGTLTGELFF,-,15,-,TRBJ2-2,TRBV7-9
TGTGCCAGCTCACCAAGGGGGCAAGAGACCCAGTACTTC,CASSPRGQETQYF,-,13,-,TRBJ2-5,TRBV18
TGTGCCAGCAACACCTGGACAGACGGAGCTAATGAAAAACTGTTTTTT,CASNTWTDGANEKLFF,-,16,-,TRBJ1-4,TRBV28
TGTGCCTGGGGCGGTGGGGGCCAGGCCGTGACCATATATTTT,CAWGGGGQAVTIYF,-,14,-,TRBJ1-3,TRBV30
TGTGCCAGTAGTATGGGGGGGGCTAACGGTGAGACCCAGTACTTC,CASSMGGANGETQYF,-,15,-,TRBJ2-5,TRBV19
TGTGCCAGCAGCCCCGGACAGGGATTAGAAGAAAAACTGTTTTTT,CASSPGQGLEEKLFF,once,15,TRBD1,TRBJ1-4,TRBV5-8
TGTGCCAGCTCACACCGGGACAAACACACTGAAGCTTTCTTT,CASSHRDKHTEAFF,once,14,-,TRBJ1-1,TRBV18